Below are 32 T cell receptor beta chains sequenced from a single sample in a study of brain metastases from non-small cell lung cancer. Produced via immunoSEQ multiplex PCR; TCRdb's table is partial and in-frame only. Among fewer than 3,500 clones listed, approximately 82% were seen once. Sequencing used primary lung tumor tissue. All receptors come from a donor older than 35 with non-small cell lung cancer.

The chain links TRBV6-5 to TRBJ1-2, with D uncertain. V dropped 7 bases and J dropped 8 bases, with 23 bases sitting between them. The CDR3 consists of 15 residues. Germline V lookup: CDR1 MNHEY, CDR2 SVGAGI. This CDR3 reads CASNPEGRIAFGYTF. The CDR3 region has the DNA TGTGCCAGCAATCCAGAGGGTAGAATTGCCTTCGGCTACACCTTC.

V is TRBV10-2 and J is TRBJ1-5; D unresolved. V lost 6 bases and J 4 bases, leaving 10 bases between the germline ends. The CDR3 runs to 13 residues. The V gene's germline CDR1 is WSHSY and CDR2 SAAADI. Here the CDR3 DNA reads TGCGCCAGCAGCCCAGACGGAAATCAGCCCCAGCATTTT. Translated: CASSPDGNQPQHF.

The table lists this clone with a few counts. V and J are TRBV19 and TRBJ1-1; unclear D gene. V was clipped by 4 bases and J by 1 base, with 7 bases between them. Per the germline V gene, CDR1 is LNHDA and CDR2 is SQIVND (reference sequence). CDR3 size: 13 residues. CDR3 nucleotides: TGTGCCAGTAGTAGCGGCAAGAACACTGAAGCTTTCTTT. Encoded protein: CASSSGKNTEAFF.

The rearrangement joins TRBV11-3 to TRBJ1-4; D call uncertain. Germline values: CDR1 SGHNT, CDR2 YENEEA. The CDR3 is 12 residues long. V lost 0 bases and J lost 8, with 4 bases in between. CDR3 sequence (DNA): TGTGCCAGCAGCTTAGAGAGGGAAAAACTGTTTTTT. This codes for CASSLEREKLFF.

The genes are TRBV27 and TRBJ2-7, with D perhaps matching TRBD1 or TRBD2 (5 bases each). The CDR3 loop spans 14 amino acids. Deletions cut 1 base from V and 1 base from J, with 8 bases between. Per the germline V gene, CDR1 is MNHEY and CDR2 is SMNVEV (reference sequence). In nucleotides, the CDR3 is TGTGCCAGCAGTTTATGGGACGGGTCCTACGAGCAGTACTTC. It yields the protein CASSLWDGSYEQYF.

The CDR3 DNA reads TGTGCCAGCAGCCAAGAGCCGGGCGGGACGAGGCAGCCCCAGCATTTT. This translates into CASSQEPGGTRQPQHF. This sequence joins TRBV3-1 (or the pseudogene TRBV3-2) and TRBJ1-5; D perhaps matches TRBD1 (5 bases). The CDR3 is 16 residues long. Germline lookup yields CDR1 LGHDT and CDR2 YNNKEL (reference sequence). V lost 0 bases to trimming and J lost 7 bases, with 16 bases between them.

The chain joins TRBV5-1 to TRBJ2-4, with TRBD1 identical over 12 bases. CDR1 is SGHRS and CDR2 is YFSETQ in the germline V gene. V shed 4 bases and J 5 bases; nucleotides not matched to a gene: 7. CDR3 length: 16 amino acids. The CDR3 spells CASSLGQGAIQNIQYF. CDR3 sequence (DNA): TGCGCCAGCAGCCTGGGACAGGGGGCGATACAAAACATTCAGTACTTC.

V usage is TRBV5-6 and J usage is TRBJ1-2, with D perhaps TRBD1 (5 bases). The CDR3 sequence is 15 residues long. The germline V and J ends were trimmed by 8 bases and 1 base, with 18 bases remaining between them. Germline V gene lookup returns CDR1 SGHDT and CDR2 YYEEEE. The CDR3: CASRDGSILNYGYTF. The DNA for the CDR3 is TGTGCCAGTAGGGACGGATCCATCCTTAACTATGGCTACACCTTC.

The CDR3 DNA reads TGCGCCAGCAGCTTCGGGGTGGGACAGGGCGTCAATGAGCAGTTCTTC. Residues: CASSFGVGQGVNEQFF. The chain has TRBV5-1 and TRBJ2-1; 9 nucleotides align to TRBD1. The germline V gene encodes CDR1 SGHRS and CDR2 YFSETQ. The V segment lost 2 bases and the J segment 6 bases; nucleotides outside the gene matches: 9. This CDR3 is 16 amino acids long.

J is TRBJ2-1 and V is TRBV9, with no clear D. In germline, CDR1 is SGDLS, CDR2 YYNGEE. Trimming shortened V by 7 bases and J by 4 bases, and 12 bases separated the two germline ends. This CDR3 is 13 amino acids long. The CDR3 protein is CASAVTSYNEQFF. CDR3 bases: TGTGCCAGCGCGGTCACATCATACAATGAGCAGTTCTTC.

This chain links TRBV7-2 with TRBJ1-2; no reliable D call. Germline V gene data show CDR1 as SGHTA and CDR2 as FQGNSA. The CDR3 consists of 14 residues. V dropped 2 bases and J dropped 5 bases, with 12 bases sitting between them. CDR3 loop: CASSLYSGKYGYTF. CDR3 DNA: TGTGCCAGCAGCTTATATTCCGGGAAGTATGGCTACACCTTC.

Comment on this clone: Other DNA variants within this sample encode the same CDR3. In DNA, the CDR3 is TGTGCCAGCAGGGGACAGGGTGGAGGCTACACCTTC. This encodes CASRGQGGGYTF. V usage is TRBV12-3 or TRBV12-4 and J usage is TRBJ1-2; TRBD1 agrees at 9 bases. The ends lost 6 bases at V and 8 bases at J; junction bases unmatched: 4. The CDR3 is 12 amino acids.

This clone was picked up a small number of times. The chain uses TRBV3-1 (or the pseudogene TRBV3-2) and TRBJ1-3; D gene ambiguous. Germline lookup yields CDR1 LGHDT and CDR2 YNNKEL (reference sequence). The length of the CDR3 is 13 residues. V was clipped by 2 bases and J by 6 bases, with 8 bases between them. The CDR3 here is CASSQKGANTIYF. CDR3 bases: TGTGCCAGCAGCCAAAAAGGTGCAAACACCATATATTTT.

The chain couples TRBV7-3 to TRBJ1-5; D is unresolved. Between the trimmed V and J ends, which lost 3 bases and 3 bases, there was a span of 6 bases. CDR3 size: 13 residues. Germline V gene data show CDR1 as SGHTA and CDR2 as FQGTGA. The CDR3 spells CASSFSANQPQHF. The CDR3 nucleotides are TGTGCCAGCAGCTTCAGTGCCAATCAGCCCCAGCATTTT.

The V call is TRBV5-1, the J call TRBJ2-5; 10 bases align to TRBD2. This CDR3 has 14 residues. With 4 bases clipped from V and 4 bases from J, the junction kept 4 bases outside the gene matches. Looked up from germline, CDR1 is SGHRS and CDR2 is YFSETQ. The CDR3 sequence: CASSPGLAVETQYF. The CDR3 DNA sequence: TGCGCCAGCAGCCCCGGACTAGCGGTAGAGACCCAGTACTTC.

The J gene is TRBJ2-7, the V gene TRBV28; 8 bases are shared with TRBD1. The CDR3 covers 15 residues. Germline CDR1 reads MDHEN; CDR2 reads SYDVKM. V lost 5 bases, J lost 0 bases, and 6 bases stayed unmatched. CDR3 loop: CASSTRGPNSYEQYF. The CDR3 coding sequence is TGTGCCAGCAGTACCAGGGGGCCGAACTCCTACGAGCAGTACTTC.

This clone was picked up a small number of times. The chain is built from TRBV18 and TRBJ2-1; D perhaps matches TRBD1 (6 bases). There are 15 residues in the CDR3. The germline V gene has CDR1 KGHSH and CDR2 LQKENI. V shed 3 bases and J shed 7 bases, with 16 bases lying between them. The CDR3 sequence is CASSPFPLQGNEQFF. The CDR3 DNA sequence: TGTGCCAGCTCACCGTTTCCCTTACAGGGTAATGAGCAGTTCTTC.

Note on this clone: An end of the junction does not agree with germline; a read error may underlie this. This chain links TRBV7-9 with TRBJ2-7; 7 bases are a match to TRBD1. From germline, CDR1 is SEHNR and CDR2 FQNEAQ (reference sequence). The CDR3 loop spans 15 amino acids. CDR3 DNA: TGTACCAGCAGCTTCCGACAGGGCCTAGTAGACGAGCAGTACTTC. Translating it yields CTSSFRQGLVDEQYF.

Concerning this clone: One end of the junction does not line up with germline, which may come from a read error. The chain combines TRBV24-1 with TRBJ2-7; no clear D gene. Per the germline V gene, CDR1 is KGHDR and CDR2 is SFDVKD. This CDR3 contains 12 residues. This chain's CDR3 is CTTRNLPHEQYF. Written as DNA, the CDR3 is TGTACCACCAGAAATCTACCCCACGAGCAGTACTTC.

In this sample, this clone turned up once. V is TRBV10-3 and J is TRBJ1-6; 8 bases match TRBD1. The CDR3 sequence is 14 residues long. Germline assignment: CDR1 ENHRY and CDR2 SYGVKD. The trim removed 4 bases at V and 12 bases at J, leaving 8 bases unmatched. CDR3 nucleotide sequence: TGTGCCATCAGTGCGGACAGGGCTGATTTACCCCTCCACTTT. Translation gives CAISADRADLPLHF.

This clone was observed once. In the same sample, other DNA sequences code for this CDR3. The chain has TRBV2 and TRBJ2-1; no clear D gene. The CDR3 is made up of 15 amino acids. Germline CDR1 reads SNHLY; CDR2 reads FYNNEI. Trimming removed 8 bases from V and 0 bases from J, with 14 bases in between. The CDR3 is CASHRAQNSYNEQFF. The CDR3 region has the DNA TGTGCCAGCCACCGGGCCCAAAACTCCTACAATGAGCAGTTCTTC.

The CDR3 spells CASSQNAGAYNEQFF. The CDR3, as DNA: TGTGCCAGCAGCCAAAACGCGGGAGCCTACAATGAGCAGTTCTTC. This chain connects TRBV7-3 to TRBJ2-1; TRBD2 agrees at 7 bases. The CDR3 has 15 amino acids. Germline V CDR1 and CDR2: SGHTA, FQGTGA. J was trimmed by 2 bases and V by 5 bases; bases with no gene match: 6.

The chain combines TRBV4-1 with TRBJ1-1; possible D gene TRBD1, 5 bases. Looked up from germline, CDR1 is MGHRA and CDR2 is YSYEKL. The CDR3 runs to 12 residues. The V end lost 0 bases, the J end lost 7 bases, and 6 bases lay between the germline ends. The CDR3 bases are TGCGCCAGCAGCCAAGAGGGGGGTGAAGCTTTCTTT. Translated: CASSQEGGEAFF.

Remarks on this clone: The germline gene is not matched at one end of the junction; a read error may be the cause. The chain employs TRBV5-6 and TRBJ2-1, with TRBD1 identical over 8 bases. CDR3 length equals 16 residues. Germline lookup yields CDR1 SGHDT and CDR2 YYEEEE. The CDR3 sequence: CVSSWDRRSSYNEQFF. In DNA form, the CDR3 reads TGTGTCAGCAGTTGGGACAGGCGCAGCTCCTACAATGAGCAGTTCTTC. Using reference TRBV5-6 and TRBJ2-1 for the parts outside the CDR3, the full variable domain is DAGVTQSPTHLIKTRGQQVTLRCSPKSGHDTVSWYQQALGQGPQFIFQYYEEEERQRGNFPDRFSGHQFPNYSSELNVNALLLGDSALYLCVSSWDRRSSYNEQFFGPGTRLTVL.

This clone was seen more than once but under ten times. Different DNA sequences within this sample yield the same CDR3. J is TRBJ1-1 and V is TRBV5-1; TRBD1 might be the D (5 bases). There are 14 residues in the CDR3. Trimming left V 7 bases short and J 3 bases short, with 16 bases between. Germline values: CDR1 SGHRS, CDR2 YFSETQ. The CDR3: CASAVGGMDTEAFF. As DNA, the CDR3 is TGCGCCAGCGCGGTCGGGGGAATGGACACTGAAGCTTTCTTT.

Worth noting for this clone: A junction end diverges from the germline sequence, so it may reflect a read error. The gene calls are TRBV9 and TRBJ1-3; D is unresolved. CDR3 length: 14 residues. Germline CDR1 and CDR2: SGDLS and YYNGEE. For the CDR3, the DNA is TGTGCCAGCACTCCACAGCTCTCTGAAAACACCATATATTTT. Protein product: CASTPQLSENTIYF.

The table lists this clone with a few counts. This chain uses TRBV5-3 with TRBJ2-1, with 10 bases lining up with TRBD1. Being an ORF, TRBV5-3 has a function that is uncertain. The CDR3 has 18 amino acids. The CDR3 coding sequence is TGTCCATCAGATGGGGACAGGGGTCCTATCAGCTCCTACAATGAGCAGTTCTTC. Protein: CPSDGDRGPISSYNEQFF.

The J gene is TRBJ2-7, the V gene TRBV2; D unclear. The germline V gene encodes CDR1 SNHLY and CDR2 FYNNEI. The CDR3 loop spans 12 amino acids. V lost 4 bases to trimming and J lost 2 bases, with 6 bases between them. In DNA, the CDR3 is TGTGCCAGCAGTGGGAACCCCTACGAGCAGTACTTC. Protein sequence: CASSGNPYEQYF.

The chain links TRBV12-5 to TRBJ2-7, with TRBD1 as a possible D gene (6 bases). The CDR3 covers 16 residues. Trimming pared 1 base from V and 0 bases from J, leaving 13 bases between. Per germline, CDR1 LGHNT and CDR2 FRNRAP. CDR3 sequence: CASGLGWTEASYEQYF. The CDR3 DNA reads as TGTGCTAGTGGTTTGGGCTGGACAGAAGCCTCCTACGAGCAGTACTTC.

V usage is TRBV27 and J usage is TRBJ2-3, with 7 bases matching TRBD1. The V and J ends lost 1 base and 2 bases, in that order; junction bases with no gene match: 6. There are 16 residues in the CDR3. Germline-derived CDR1 and CDR2 are MNHEY and SMNVEV (reference sequence). The chain's CDR3 is CASSLYEGAVTDTQYF. The CDR3 DNA is TGTGCCAGCAGTTTATATGAGGGGGCAGTCACAGATACGCAGTATTTT.

In regard to this clone: A clone one base away is much larger, so this may be a read error. The chain has TRBV18 and TRBJ2-5, with D unclear. In germline, CDR1 is KGHSH, CDR2 LQKENI. The CDR3 loop spans 14 amino acids. The CDR3 DNA reads TGTGCCAGCTTACCACCAACAAACCGAGAGACCCAGTACTTC. It specifies CASLPPTNRETQYF.

The chain joins TRBV15 to TRBJ2-7, with D possibly TRBD2 on 6 matching bases. The CDR3 covers 13 residues. Trimming left V 6 bases short and J 5 bases short, with 14 bases between. Per the germline V gene, CDR1 is LNHNV and CDR2 is YYDKDF (reference sequence). In DNA form, the CDR3 reads TGTGCCACCAGTCGGGAGTCTAGGAACGAGCAGTACTTC. Encoded protein: CATSRESRNEQYF.